This entry is about one T cell receptor beta chain. The antigen remains undetermined. This specimen comes from a study of glioma-infiltrating T cells after dendritic cell vaccination. In the study overall: Autologous tumor lysate was loaded overnight onto monocyte-derived dendritic cells grown less than 8 days with IL-4 and GM-CSF.

The PCR used 60 V beta and 13 J beta primers. Profiling relied on immunoSEQ multiplex PCR, and the TCRdb table lists in-frame clones only, not all of them. The sample records about 63,000 clones, around 85% being singletons. Indicated time point: after dendritic cell vaccination, including at tumor progression/relapse. Trimming removed 6 bases from V and 7 bases from J, with 18 bases in between. The CDR3 sequence is 15 residues long. Looked up from germline, CDR1 is SGHNT and CDR2 is YENEEA. Points from the study as a whole: Survival was not directly related to TCR clonality in these patients.

This receptor was identified in a human donor with glioblastoma. The sequenced sample was blood, obtained after dendritic cell vaccination. The chain couples TRBV11-3 to TRBJ1-4; TRBD1 might be the D (6 bases). The CDR3 reads CASSETGIGSEKLFF. The CDR3 coding sequence is TGTGCCAGCAGTGAAACAGGGATTGGGAGTGAAAAACTGTTTTTT.